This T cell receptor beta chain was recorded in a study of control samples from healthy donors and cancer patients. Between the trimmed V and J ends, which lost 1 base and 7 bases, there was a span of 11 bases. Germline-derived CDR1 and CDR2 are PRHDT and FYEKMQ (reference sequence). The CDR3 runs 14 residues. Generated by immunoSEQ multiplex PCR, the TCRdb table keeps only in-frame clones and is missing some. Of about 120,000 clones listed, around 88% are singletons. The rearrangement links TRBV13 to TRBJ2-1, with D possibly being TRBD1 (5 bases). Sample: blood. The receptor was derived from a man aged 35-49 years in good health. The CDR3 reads CASSLARYRNEQFF. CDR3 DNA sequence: TGTGCCAGCAGCTTAGCTCGATACAGGAATGAGCAGTTCTTC.